The clone carrying this T cell receptor (beta chain) was picked up a small number of times. Its antigen is unidentified. The sample belongs to a study of CD8 T cells in ankylosing spondylitis. General study points: Before this, some motif variants had been reported in reactive arthritis synovial fluid and blood. Among TCR beta sequences, a motif of several highly homologous variants appeared characteristic of ankylosing spondylitis blood. The disease-linked clones had a CD8+ phenotype and low blood frequencies.

The authors made TCR beta libraries by quantitative 5'-RACE with molecular barcodes. Using its own MiXCR run on the 5' RACE reads, TCRdb lists one record per CDR3 protein. The table has 100,000 to 150,000 distinct CDR3 sequences, 10% to 12% seen once. Per the germline V gene, CDR1 is LGHNA and CDR2 is YNFKEQ. J lost 6 bases, V lost 0 bases, and 6 bases had no gene match. The CDR3 covers 15 residues. This chain uses TRBV4-2 with TRBJ1-1; TRBD1 aligns across 8 bases. The sequence came from a female donor with ankylosing spondylitis or in good health (not recorded which). The specimen sequenced was blood, either unsorted or a sorted T cell fraction (not recorded which). CDR3 amino acids: CASSQDWEQGAEAFF. CDR3 DNA: TGTGCCAGCAGCCAAGATTGGGAACAGGGGGCTGAAGCTTTCTTT.